This T cell receptor (beta chain) derives from a study of response to subunit inactivated influenza vaccine. Points from the study as a whole: Authors suggested that a seasonal influenza vaccination recruits few new T cells each time.

To note about this clonotype: Its antigen remains unknown.

V was shortened by 5 bases and J by 8 bases, with 10 bases between the two germline ends. Per the germline V gene, CDR1 is DFQATT and CDR2 is SNEGSKA (reference sequence). The CDR3 is made up of 11 amino acids. TCRdb redid the calling of the RT-PCR reads with MiXCR, one entry per CDR3 protein. In the table there are over 300,000 distinct CDR3 sequences, 20% to 25% of which are singletons. The chain is built from TRBV20-1 and TRBJ2-1; D gene unclear. The sequences come from PBMCs from blood, collected about 20 months after vaccination. This clonotype originated in a man aged 50 to 69 who received an inactivated influenza vaccine. The CDR3 reads CSALPAYEQFF. The DNA for the CDR3 is TGCAGTGCTTTACCGGCCTATGAGCAGTTCTTC.